This T cell receptor beta chain was sequenced during a study of early T cells in non-severe SARS-CoV-2 infection. This clonotype came up a few times. In TCRdb, the 5' RACE reads were re-called with MiXCR into one record per CDR3 protein. The profile shows about 71,000 distinct CDR3 sequences, roughly 12% of them singletons. The sequence was collected from an adult who was a healthcare worker with PCR-confirmed SARS-CoV-2 infection or an uninfected control (not recorded which). Sequenced material: whole blood, taken at baseline.

The CDR3 loop reads CAIRASGGSYEQYF. The DNA for the CDR3 is TGTGCCATCAGAGCTAGCGGGGGTTCCTACGAGCAGTACTTC. This chain uses TRBV10-3 with TRBJ2-7, with TRBD2 matching 10 bases. Unmatched junction bases numbered 3, after V lost 6 bases and J lost 1 base. Looked up from germline, CDR1 is ENHRY and CDR2 is SYGVKD. The CDR3 extends over 14 amino acids.